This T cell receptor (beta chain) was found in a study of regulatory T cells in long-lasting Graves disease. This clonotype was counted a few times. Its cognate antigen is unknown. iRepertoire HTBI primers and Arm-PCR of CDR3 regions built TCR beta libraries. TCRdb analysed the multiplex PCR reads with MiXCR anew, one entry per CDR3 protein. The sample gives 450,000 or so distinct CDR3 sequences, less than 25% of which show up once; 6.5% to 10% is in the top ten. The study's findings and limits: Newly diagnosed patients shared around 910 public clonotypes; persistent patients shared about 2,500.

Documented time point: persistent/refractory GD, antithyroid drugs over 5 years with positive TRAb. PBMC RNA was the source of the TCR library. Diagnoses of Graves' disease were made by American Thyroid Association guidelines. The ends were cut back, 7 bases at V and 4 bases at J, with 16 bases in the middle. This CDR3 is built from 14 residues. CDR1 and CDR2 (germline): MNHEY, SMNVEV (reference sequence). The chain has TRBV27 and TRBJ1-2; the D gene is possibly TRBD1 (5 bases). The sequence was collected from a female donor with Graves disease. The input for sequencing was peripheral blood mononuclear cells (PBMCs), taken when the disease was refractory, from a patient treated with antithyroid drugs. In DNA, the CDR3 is TGTGCCAGCACCTCTGGACCGGGGCTCTATGGCTACACCTTC. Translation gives CASTSGPGLYGYTF.